The sequence of this T cell receptor (beta chain) was determined in a study of control samples from healthy donors and cancer patients. Losses at the gene ends were 2 bases for V and 6 bases for J; bases not matched to a gene: 3. Germline lookup yields CDR1 SGHRS and CDR2 YFSETQ. The CDR3 runs to 14 residues. The repertoire was sequenced with immunoSEQ multiplex PCR; TCRdb's copy has only in-frame clones and lacks some. The table lists 110,000 or so clones, about 87% of them singletons, with about an eighth in the top ten. The chain recombines TRBV5-1 with TRBJ2-1; TRBD2 matches 9 bases. Sequenced: blood. This clonotype originated in a man aged 30-40 years in good health. The CDR3 loop reads CASSFSGGTNEQFF. In DNA form, the CDR3 reads TGCGCCAGCAGCTTCAGCGGGGGGACCAATGAGCAGTTCTTC.